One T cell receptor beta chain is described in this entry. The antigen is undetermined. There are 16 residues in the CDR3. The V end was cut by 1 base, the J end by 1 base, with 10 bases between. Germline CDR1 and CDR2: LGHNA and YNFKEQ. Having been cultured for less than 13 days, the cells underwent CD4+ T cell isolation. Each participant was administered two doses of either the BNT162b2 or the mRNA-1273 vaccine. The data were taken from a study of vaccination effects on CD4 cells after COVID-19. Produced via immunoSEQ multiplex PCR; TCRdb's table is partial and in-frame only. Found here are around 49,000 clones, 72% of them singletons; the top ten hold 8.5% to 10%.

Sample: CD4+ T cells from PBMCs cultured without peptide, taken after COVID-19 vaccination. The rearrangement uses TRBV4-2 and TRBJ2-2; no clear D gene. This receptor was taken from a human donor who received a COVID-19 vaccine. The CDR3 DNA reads TGTGCCAGCAGCCAAGGCCCGAGTGGGAACACCGGGGAGCTGTTTTTT. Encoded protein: CASSQGPSGNTGELFF.